Shown below are 25 T cell receptor beta chains from a single sample sequenced in a study of CXCR3-negative and CXCR3-positive naive CD8 T cells. Via 5' RACE with UMI labels, TRB cDNA libraries were prepared. TCRdb processed the 5' RACE reads again and assigns one entry to each CDR3 protein, with no DNA. The sample data list over 100,000 distinct CDR3 sequences. The sequenced material came from naive CXCR3- CD8+ T cells from blood. Noted subset: CD45RO-CCR7+CD27+CD95- naive CD8+ T cells lacking CXCR3 (TNR3-). These receptors all come from a human donor in good health. Some clones in this sample may be carry-over from other donors' samples.

This chain uses TRBV28 with TRBJ2-5; with no DNA, the TCRdb D assignment of TRBD2 cannot be verified. Germline V gives CDR1 MDHEN, CDR2 SYDVKM. This CDR3 is 17 amino acids long. The CDR3 region is CASSPYPSGGIQETQYF.

The gene calls are TRBV20-1 and TRBJ1-2. CDR1 is DFQATT and CDR2 is SNEGSKA in the germline V gene (reference sequence). The CDR3 has 11 residues. The CDR3 loop reads CSAEDPYGYTF.

The V call is TRBV29-1, the J call TRBJ2-7; TCRdb's assignment of TRBD2 cannot be checked, as there is no DNA. The CDR3 contains 13 residues. In germline, CDR1 is SQVTM, CDR2 ANQGSEA. CDR3 loop: CSVRAGSTYEQYF.

The chain employs TRBV5-1 and TRBJ2-7. Germline V gene data show CDR1 as SGHRS and CDR2 as YFSETQ. This CDR3 spans 12 amino acids. Here the CDR3 reads CASRTDTYEQYF.

The V call is TRBV15, the J call TRBJ2-7; with no DNA, the TCRdb D assignment of TRBD1 cannot be verified. There are 15 residues in the CDR3. Germline CDR1 LNHNV, CDR2 YYDKDF (reference sequence). This CDR3 is CATSKTEGASYEQYF.

The chain links TRBV28 to TRBJ1-3. Germline loops: CDR1 MDHEN, CDR2 SYDVKM. The CDR3 totals 14 residues. The CDR3 sequence: CASSLTITGNTIYF.

The J gene is TRBJ2-7, the V gene TRBV29-1; TCRdb's assignment of TRBD2 cannot be checked, as there is no DNA. Germline V gene lookup returns CDR1 SQVTM and CDR2 ANQGSEA. The CDR3 has 13 amino acids. The CDR3 region is CSVEDRGTYEQYF.

This chain uses TRBV20-1 with TRBJ2-7. Germline-derived CDR1 and CDR2 are DFQATT and SNEGSKA (reference sequence). The length of the CDR3 is 11 residues. The CDR3: CSASEEYEQYF.

The chain combines TRBV29-1 with TRBJ2-7; TCRdb's D gene call, TRBD2, goes unchecked for lack of DNA. This CDR3 contains 13 residues. Germline loops: CDR1 SQVTM, CDR2 ANQGSEA. CDR3 amino acids: CSVVWTSAGEQYF.

V and J are TRBV6-5 and TRBJ2-2. The CDR3 totals 11 residues. CDR1 and CDR2 from the germline V gene are MNHEY and SVGAGI. CDR3 in amino acids: CASKDTGELFF.

The chain combines TRBV20-1 with TRBJ2-5; the D gene TCRdb calls, TRBD2, cannot be checked with no DNA. Germline V gene sequence: CDR1 DFQATT, CDR2 SNEGSKA (reference sequence). This CDR3 is 13 amino acids long. The CDR3 reads CSARRAGEETQYF.

The gene calls are TRBV29-1 and TRBJ2-3; TCRdb selects TRBD2, and the lack of DNA leaves this call unchecked. CDR1 is SQVTM, CDR2 ANQGSEA, per germline. This CDR3 has 14 residues. CDR3 sequence: CSVEPSGSGDTQYF.

V and J are TRBV21-1 and TRBJ1-2; TCRdb designates TRBD1, a call that cannot be tested without DNA. TRBV21-1 is a documented pseudogene. CDR3 size: 15 residues. CDR3 region: CASSKVQGLDYGYTF.

This chain joins TRBV20-1 and TRBJ2-3. This CDR3 has 15 amino acids. Looked up from germline, CDR1 is DFQATT and CDR2 is SNEGSKA (reference sequence). The chain's CDR3 is CSAREVAASTDTQYF.

This chain joins TRBV9 and TRBJ2-5; TCRdb's D call of TRBD2 is untestable without DNA. Germline CDR1 reads SGDLS; CDR2 reads YYNGEE. The length of the CDR3 is 15 residues. The chain's CDR3 is CASNLIGTLQETQYF.

This chain connects TRBV29-1 to TRBJ2-1; TCRdb's D call of TRBD1 is untestable without DNA. This CDR3 spans 11 amino acids. Per germline, CDR1 SQVTM and CDR2 ANQGSEA. This chain's CDR3 is CSAPWGNEQFF.

The rearrangement links TRBV27 to TRBJ2-7; without DNA, the TCRdb call of TRBD1 cannot be checked. This CDR3 is 13 amino acids long. Germline V gene lookup returns CDR1 MNHEY and CDR2 SMNVEV (reference sequence). The CDR3 sequence: CASSFSQGYEQYF.

This chain links TRBV28 with TRBJ2-3; TCRdb proposes TRBD2, but this gene call is untestable without DNA. CDR1 is MDHEN, CDR2 SYDVKM, per germline. The CDR3 extends over 17 amino acids. This CDR3 is CASSLVASGGITDTQYF. Full variable domain (missing parts from reference TRBV28 and TRBJ2-3): DVKVTQSSRYLVKRTGEKVFLECVQDMDHENMFWYRQDPGLGLRLIYFSYDVKMKEKGDIPEGYSVSREKKERFSLILESASTNQTSMYLCASSLVASGGITDTQYFGPGTRLTVL.

The chain recombines TRBV7-9 with TRBJ2-3; TCRdb gives TRBD2 as the D gene, but with no DNA this cannot be confirmed. Germline-derived CDR1 and CDR2 are SEHNR and FQNEAQ (reference sequence). The CDR3 extends over 18 amino acids. CDR3 residues: CASSPIFFGTSGTDTQYF. The full variable domain, completed using reference TRBV7-9 and TRBJ2-3, is DTGVSQNPRHKITKRGQNVTFRCDPISEHNRLYWYRQTLGQGPEFLTYFQNEAQLEKSRLLSDRFSAERPKGSFSTLEIQRTEQGDSAMYLCASSPIFFGTSGTDTQYFGPGTRLTVL.

The rearrangement links TRBV7-2 to TRBJ2-7. The germline gives CDR1 SGHTA, CDR2 FQGNSA. CDR3 length equals 15 residues. This CDR3 is CASSLWLAEDYEQYF. Looking up the rest from reference TRBV7-2 and TRBJ2-7 gives the full variable domain: GAGVSQSPSNKVTEKGKDVELRCDPISGHTALYWYRQSLGQGLEFLIYFQGNSAPDKSGLPSDRFSAERTGGSVSTLTIQRTQQEDSAVYLCASSLWLAEDYEQYFGPGTRLTVT.

V usage is TRBV6-5 and J usage is TRBJ2-7. This CDR3 has 14 amino acids. Germline V CDR1 and CDR2: MNHEY, SVGAGI. The CDR3 sequence is CASSYAGRSYEQYF.

This CDR3 reads CSARVSAGGDYGYTF. The rearrangement uses TRBV20-1 and TRBJ1-2; with no DNA, the TCRdb D assignment of TRBD1 cannot be verified. Per the germline V gene, CDR1 is DFQATT and CDR2 is SNEGSKA (reference sequence). This CDR3 has 15 residues.

The chain is built from TRBV7-6 and TRBJ2-3; no DNA is available, so the TRBD2 call from TCRdb remains unchecked. The CDR3 has 17 amino acids. The germline gives CDR1 SGHVS, CDR2 FNYEAQ. CDR3 loop: CASSLAVAGGSTDTQYF.

The chain carries TRBV28 and TRBJ2-1. The CDR3 runs 15 residues. Germline CDR1 reads MDHEN; CDR2 reads SYDVKM. This CDR3 is CASSHDTQLINEQFF.

This chain links TRBV7-6 with TRBJ2-5; TCRdb outputs TRBD1, but without DNA this stays unchecked. The CDR3 covers 14 residues. The V gene's germline CDR1 is SGHVS and CDR2 FNYEAQ. The CDR3 region is CASSPHRGLETQYF.